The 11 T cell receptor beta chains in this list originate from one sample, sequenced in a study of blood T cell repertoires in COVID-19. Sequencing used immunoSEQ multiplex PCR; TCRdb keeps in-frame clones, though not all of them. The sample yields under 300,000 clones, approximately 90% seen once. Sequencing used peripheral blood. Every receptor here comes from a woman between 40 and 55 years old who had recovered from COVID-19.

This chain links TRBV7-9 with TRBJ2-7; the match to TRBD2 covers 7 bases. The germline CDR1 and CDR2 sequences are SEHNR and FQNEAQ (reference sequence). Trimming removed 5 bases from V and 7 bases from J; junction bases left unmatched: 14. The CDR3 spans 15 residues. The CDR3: CASSQPGRERGEQYF. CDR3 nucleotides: TGTGCCAGCAGCCAACCGGGGCGGGAGCGGGGTGAGCAGTACTTC. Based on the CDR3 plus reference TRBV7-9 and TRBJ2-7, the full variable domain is DTGVSQNPRHKITKRGQNVTFRCDPISEHNRLYWYRQTLGQGPEFLTYFQNEAQLEKSRLLSDRFSAERPKGSFSTLEIQRTEQGDSAMYLCASSQPGRERGEQYFGPGTRLTVT.

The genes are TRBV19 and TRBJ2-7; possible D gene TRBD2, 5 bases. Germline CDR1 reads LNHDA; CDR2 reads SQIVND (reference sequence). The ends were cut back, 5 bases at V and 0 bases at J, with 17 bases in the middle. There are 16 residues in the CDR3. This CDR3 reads CASSVQPGFSSYEQYF. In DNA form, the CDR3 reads TGTGCCAGTAGTGTCCAACCGGGATTCTCCTCCTACGAGCAGTACTTC.

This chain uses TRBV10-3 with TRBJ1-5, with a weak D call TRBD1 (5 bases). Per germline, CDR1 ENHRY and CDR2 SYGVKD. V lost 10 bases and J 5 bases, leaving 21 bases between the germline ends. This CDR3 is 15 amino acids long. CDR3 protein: CATNPLGSGDQPQHF. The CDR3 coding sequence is TGTGCCACCAACCCTCTGGGGTCGGGGGATCAGCCCCAGCATTTT.

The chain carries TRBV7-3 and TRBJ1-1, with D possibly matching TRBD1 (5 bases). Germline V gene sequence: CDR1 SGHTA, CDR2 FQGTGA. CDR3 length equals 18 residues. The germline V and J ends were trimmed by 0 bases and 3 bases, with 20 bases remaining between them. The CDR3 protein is CASSLTRAGTGTDTEAFF. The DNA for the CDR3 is TGTGCCAGCAGCTTAACCCGGGCAGGGACTGGTACCGACACTGAAGCTTTCTTT.

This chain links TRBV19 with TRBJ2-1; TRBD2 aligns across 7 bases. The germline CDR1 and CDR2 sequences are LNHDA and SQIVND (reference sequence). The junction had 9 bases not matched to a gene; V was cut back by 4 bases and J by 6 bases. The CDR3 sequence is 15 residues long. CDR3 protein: CASSTSGSPPNEQFF. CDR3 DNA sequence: TGTGCCAGTAGTACTAGCGGATCCCCCCCCAATGAGCAGTTCTTC.

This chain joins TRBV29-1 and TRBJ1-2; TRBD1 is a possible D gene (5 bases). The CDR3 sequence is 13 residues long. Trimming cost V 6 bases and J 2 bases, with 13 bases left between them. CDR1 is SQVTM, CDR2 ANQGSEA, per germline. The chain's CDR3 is CSVPRAGNYGYTF. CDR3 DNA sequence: TGCAGCGTCCCCCGGGCAGGGAACTATGGCTACACCTTC.

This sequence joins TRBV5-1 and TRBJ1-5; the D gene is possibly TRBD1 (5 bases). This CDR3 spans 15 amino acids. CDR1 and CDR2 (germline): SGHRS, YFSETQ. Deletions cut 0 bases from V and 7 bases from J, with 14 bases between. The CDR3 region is CASSLGSGPQQPQHF. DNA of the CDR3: TGCGCCAGCAGCTTGGGGTCAGGGCCCCAGCAGCCCCAGCATTTT.

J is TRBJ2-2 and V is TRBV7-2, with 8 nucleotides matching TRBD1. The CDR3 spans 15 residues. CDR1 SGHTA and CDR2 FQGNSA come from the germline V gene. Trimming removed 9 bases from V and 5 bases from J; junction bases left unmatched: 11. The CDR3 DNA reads TGTGCCAGTGAACAGGGGGGTAGTAGGACCGGGGAGCTGTTTTTT. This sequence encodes CASEQGGSRTGELFF.

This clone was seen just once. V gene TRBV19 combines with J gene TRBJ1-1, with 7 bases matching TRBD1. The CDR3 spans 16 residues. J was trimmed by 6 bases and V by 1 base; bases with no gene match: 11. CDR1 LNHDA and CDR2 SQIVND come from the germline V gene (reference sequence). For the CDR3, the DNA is TGTGCCAGTAGTATAGCGGAGAACAGGGGCCGCCCTGAAGCTTTCTTT. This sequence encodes CASSIAENRGRPEAFF.

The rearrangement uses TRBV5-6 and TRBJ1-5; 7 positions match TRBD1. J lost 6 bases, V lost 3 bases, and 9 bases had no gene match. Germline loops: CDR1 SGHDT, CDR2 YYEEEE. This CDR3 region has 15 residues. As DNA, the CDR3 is TGTGCCAGCAGCTCGGGACAGCGCGGGGTTCAGCCCCAGCATTTT. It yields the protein CASSSGQRGVQPQHF.

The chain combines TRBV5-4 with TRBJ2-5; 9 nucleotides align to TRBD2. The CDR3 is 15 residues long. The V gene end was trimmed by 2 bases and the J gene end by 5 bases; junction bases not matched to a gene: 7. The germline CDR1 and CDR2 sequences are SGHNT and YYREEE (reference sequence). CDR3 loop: CASSFAGGPGETQYF. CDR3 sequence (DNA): TGTGCCAGCAGCTTTGCGGGAGGGCCCGGTGAGACCCAGTACTTC.